This TCR beta chain originates from a study of cytotoxic CD8 clonotypes in ibrutinib-treated CLL. For the study at large: Of a cohort that held some 10 relapsed/refractory and some 14 treatment-naive patients, around 18 were IGHV unmutated. Partial responses totalled around 25 and complete responses 2; after median approximately 62 months, about 14 remained remitted and around twelve progressed.

A note on this clone: Its specificity is not known.

Notes on the study in general: Researchers report that baseline clonality outpaced age-matched healthy donors and tracked circulating CD8+ T-cell counts.

The CDR3 consists of 16 residues. Trimming at V came to 0 bases and at J to 1 base, leaving 2 bases not matched to a gene. The germline V gene encodes CDR1 SGHRS and CDR2 YFSETQ. Generated by immunoSEQ multiplex PCR, the TCRdb table keeps only in-frame clones and is missing some. The table lists about 310,000 clones, 80% of them singletons. The chain uses TRBV5-1 and TRBJ2-3, with 10 bases lining up with TRBD2. This clonotype was sampled from a human donor with chronic lymphocytic leukemia. This material consisted of PBMCs, taken before ibrutinib treatment. The CDR3 loop is CASSLVLAGGTDTQYF. CDR3 nucleotide sequence: TGCGCCAGCAGCTTGGTTCTAGCGGGAGGCACAGATACGCAGTATTTT.